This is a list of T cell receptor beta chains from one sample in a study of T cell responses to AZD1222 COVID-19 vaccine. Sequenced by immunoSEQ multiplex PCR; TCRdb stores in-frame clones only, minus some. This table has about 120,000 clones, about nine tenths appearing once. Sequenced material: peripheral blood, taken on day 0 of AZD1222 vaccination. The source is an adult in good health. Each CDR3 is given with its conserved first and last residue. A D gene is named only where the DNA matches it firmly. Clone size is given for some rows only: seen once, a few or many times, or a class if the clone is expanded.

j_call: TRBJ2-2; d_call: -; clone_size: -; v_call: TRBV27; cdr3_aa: CASSPQGRAPLNTGELFF; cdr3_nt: TGTGCCAGCAGCCCCCAAGGGCGGGCTCCTCTGAACACCGGGGAGCTGTTTTTT
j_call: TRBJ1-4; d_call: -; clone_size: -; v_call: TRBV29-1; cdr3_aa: CSVSRGSHEKLFF; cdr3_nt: TGCAGCGTCTCGAGGGGCAGCCATGAAAAACTGTTTTTT
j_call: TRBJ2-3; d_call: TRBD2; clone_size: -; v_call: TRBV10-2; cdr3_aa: CATRAGVRADTQYF; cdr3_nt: TGCGCCACCAGAGCGGGAGTCCGTGCAGATACGCAGTATTTT
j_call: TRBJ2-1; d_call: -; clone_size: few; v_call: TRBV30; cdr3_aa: CAWSVGGSSYNEQFF; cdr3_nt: TGTGCCTGGAGTGTGGGCGGGTCATCCTACAATGAGCAGTTCTTC
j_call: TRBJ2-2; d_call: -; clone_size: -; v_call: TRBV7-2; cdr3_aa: CASSLIRTGELFF; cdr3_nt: TGTGCCAGCAGCTTGATACGGACCGGGGAGCTGTTTTTT
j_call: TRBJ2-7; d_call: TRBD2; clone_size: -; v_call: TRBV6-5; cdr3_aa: CASNGRGGSYEQYF; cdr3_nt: TGTGCCAGCAACGGGCGGGGGGGATCCTACGAGCAGTACTTC
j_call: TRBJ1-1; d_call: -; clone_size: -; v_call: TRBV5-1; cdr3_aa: CASSRGVSGVKDTEAFF; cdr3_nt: TGCGCCAGCAGCCGTGGGGTATCGGGGGTCAAGGACACTGAAGCTTTCTTT
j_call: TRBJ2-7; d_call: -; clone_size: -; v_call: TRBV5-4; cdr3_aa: CASSLVGGSSYEQYF; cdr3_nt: TGTGCCAGCAGCTTGGTGGGCGGTAGCTCCTACGAGCAGTACTTC
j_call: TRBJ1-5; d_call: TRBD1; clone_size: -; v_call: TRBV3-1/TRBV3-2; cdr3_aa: CASSPRTGASNQPQHF; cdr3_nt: TGTGCCAGCAGCCCACGGACAGGGGCTAGCAATCAGCCCCAGCATTTT
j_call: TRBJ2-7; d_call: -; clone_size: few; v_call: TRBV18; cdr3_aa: CASSPGPRGEQYF; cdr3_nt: TGTGCCAGCTCACCAGGGCCGCGCGGCGAGCAGTACTTC
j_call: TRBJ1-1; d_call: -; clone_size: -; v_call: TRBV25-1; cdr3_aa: CASSGAYGTEAFF; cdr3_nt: TGTGCCAGCAGTGGAGCCTATGGCACTGAAGCTTTCTTT
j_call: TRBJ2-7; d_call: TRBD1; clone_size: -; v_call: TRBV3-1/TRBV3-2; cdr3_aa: CASSARGTGGTYEQYF; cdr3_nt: TGTGCCAGCAGCGCCCGAGGGACAGGGGGAACCTACGAGCAGTACTTC
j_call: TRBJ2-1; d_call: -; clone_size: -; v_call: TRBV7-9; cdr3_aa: CASSLDWGGEQFF; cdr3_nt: TGTGCCAGCAGCTTAGATTGGGGCGGTGAGCAGTTCTTC
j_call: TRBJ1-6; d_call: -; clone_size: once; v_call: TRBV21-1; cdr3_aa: CASSKKNRGSHNSPLHF; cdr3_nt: TGTGCCAGCAGCAAAAAGAACAGGGGGTCCCATAATTCACCCCTCCACTTT
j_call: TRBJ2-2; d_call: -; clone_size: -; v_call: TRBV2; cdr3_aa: CASSEFTSNTGELFF; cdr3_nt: TGTGCCAGCAGTGAATTTACCTCGAACACCGGGGAGCTGTTTTTT
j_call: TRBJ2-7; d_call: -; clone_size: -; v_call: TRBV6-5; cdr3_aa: CASSLTDRSEQYF; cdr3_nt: TGTGCCAGCAGCTTGACGGACAGATCCGAGCAGTACTTC
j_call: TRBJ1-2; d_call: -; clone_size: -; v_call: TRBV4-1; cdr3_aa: CASSQDLRQIGYTF; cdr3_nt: TGCGCCAGCAGCCAAGACCTCCGACAAATCGGCTACACCTTC
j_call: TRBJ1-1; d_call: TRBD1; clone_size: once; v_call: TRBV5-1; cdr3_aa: CASSLSGTGEAFF; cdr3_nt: TGCGCCAGCAGCTTGTCCGGGACAGGCGAAGCTTTCTTT
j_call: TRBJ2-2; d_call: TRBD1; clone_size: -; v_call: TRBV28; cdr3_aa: CASSLRTGANTGELFF; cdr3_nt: TGTGCCAGCAGCCTACGGACAGGGGCCAACACCGGGGAGCTGTTTTTT
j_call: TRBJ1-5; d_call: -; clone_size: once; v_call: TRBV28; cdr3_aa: CASTVAVSNQPQHF; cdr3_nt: TGTGCCAGCACCGTGGCGGTGAGCAATCAGCCCCAGCATTTT
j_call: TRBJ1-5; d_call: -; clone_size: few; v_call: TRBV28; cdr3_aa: CASSSENQPQHF; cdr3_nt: TGTGCCAGCAGTTCCGAAAATCAGCCCCAGCATTTT
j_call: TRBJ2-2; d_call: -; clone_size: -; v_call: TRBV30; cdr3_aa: CAWSAGLAGELFF; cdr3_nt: TGTGCCTGGAGTGCAGGGTTGGCGGGGGAGCTGTTTTTT
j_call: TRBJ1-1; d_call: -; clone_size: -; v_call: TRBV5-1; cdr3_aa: CASSLQGTNTEAFF; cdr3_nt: TGCGCCAGCAGCTTGCAAGGGACGAACACTGAAGCTTTCTTT
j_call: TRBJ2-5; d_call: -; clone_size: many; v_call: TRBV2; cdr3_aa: CASRRDSQETQYF; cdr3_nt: TGTGCCAGCAGGAGGGACTCCCAAGAGACCCAGTACTTC
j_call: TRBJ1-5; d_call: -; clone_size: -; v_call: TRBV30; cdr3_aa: CAWSHRDNQPQHF; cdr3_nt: TGTGCCTGGAGTCACAGGGACAATCAGCCCCAGCATTTT
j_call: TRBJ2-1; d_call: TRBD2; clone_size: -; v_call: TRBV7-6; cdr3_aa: CASSPGTSGPSSYNEQFF; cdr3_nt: TGTGCCAGCAGCCCCGGGACTAGCGGGCCTAGCTCCTACAATGAGCAGTTCTTC
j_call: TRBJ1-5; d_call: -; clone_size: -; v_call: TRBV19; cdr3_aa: CASSPPGHLNQPQHF; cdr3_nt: TGTGCCAGTAGTCCACCGGGACACTTAAATCAGCCCCAGCATTTT
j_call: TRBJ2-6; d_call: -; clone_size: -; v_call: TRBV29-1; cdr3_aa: CSVASLLGGANVLTF; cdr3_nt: TGCAGCGTTGCGTCTCTGTTAGGTGGGGCCAACGTCCTGACTTTC
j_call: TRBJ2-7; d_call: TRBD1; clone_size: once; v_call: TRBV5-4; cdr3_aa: CASSMDRLTYEQYF; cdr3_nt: TGTGCCAGCAGCATGGACAGGCTCACCTACGAGCAGTACTTC
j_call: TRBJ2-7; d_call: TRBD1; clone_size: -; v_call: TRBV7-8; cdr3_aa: CASSPLTGTYEQYF; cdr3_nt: TGTGCCAGCAGCCCGTTGACAGGGACCTACGAGCAGTACTTC
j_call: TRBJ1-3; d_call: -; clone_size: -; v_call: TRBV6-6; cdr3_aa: CASSLSGNTIYF; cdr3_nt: TGTGCCAGCAGTCTAAGTGGAAACACCATATATTTT
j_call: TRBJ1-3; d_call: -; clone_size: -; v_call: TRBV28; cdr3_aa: CASSLTGFGNTIYF; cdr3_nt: TGTGCCAGCAGTTTAACAGGGTTCGGAAACACCATATATTTT
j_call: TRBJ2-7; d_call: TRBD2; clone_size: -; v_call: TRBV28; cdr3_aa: CASSSMTSGRVGDEQYF; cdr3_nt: TGTGCCAGCAGTTCGATGACTAGCGGGAGAGTGGGTGACGAGCAGTACTTC
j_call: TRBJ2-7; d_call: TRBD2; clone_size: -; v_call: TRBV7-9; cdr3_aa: CASSPGTSRYEQYF; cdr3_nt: TGTGCCAGCAGCCCCGGGACTAGCCGCTACGAGCAGTACTTC
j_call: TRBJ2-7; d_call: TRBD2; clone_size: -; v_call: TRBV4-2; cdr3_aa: CASSQGLPGLAGRGEQYF; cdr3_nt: TGTGCCAGCAGCCAGGGACTCCCGGGACTAGCGGGAAGGGGCGAGCAGTACTTC
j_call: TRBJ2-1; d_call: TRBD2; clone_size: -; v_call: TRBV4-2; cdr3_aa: CASSPLRAAGVYNEQFF; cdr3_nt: TGTGCCAGCAGCCCGCTACGGGCGGCGGGGGTCTACAATGAGCAGTTCTTC
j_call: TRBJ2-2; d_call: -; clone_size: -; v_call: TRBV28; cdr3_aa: CASSFGDGYTGELFF; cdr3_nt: TGTGCCAGCAGTTTCGGGGACGGATACACCGGGGAGCTGTTTTTT
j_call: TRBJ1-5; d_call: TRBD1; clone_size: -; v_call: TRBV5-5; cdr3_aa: CASSSGTGGGEPQHF; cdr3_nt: TGTGCCAGCAGCTCCGGGACAGGGGGTGGGGAGCCCCAGCATTTT
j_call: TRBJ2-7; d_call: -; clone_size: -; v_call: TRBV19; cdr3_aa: CASSIVGGRYEQYF; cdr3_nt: TGTGCCAGTAGTATTGTGGGCGGGCGCTACGAGCAGTACTTC
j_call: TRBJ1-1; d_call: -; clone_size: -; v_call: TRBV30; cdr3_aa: CAWSPGADEAFF; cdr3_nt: TGTGCCTGGAGTCCCGGGGCGGATGAAGCTTTCTTT
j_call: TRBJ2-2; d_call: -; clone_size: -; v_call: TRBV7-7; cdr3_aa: CASSFGSGSTGELFF; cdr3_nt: TGTGCTAGCAGCTTTGGGTCAGGGAGCACCGGGGAGCTGTTTTTT
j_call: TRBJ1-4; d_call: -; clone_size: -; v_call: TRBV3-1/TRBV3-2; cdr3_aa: CASSQVGGGVNEKLFF; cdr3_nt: TGTGCCAGCAGCCAAGTAGGAGGGGGTGTTAATGAAAAACTGTTTTTT
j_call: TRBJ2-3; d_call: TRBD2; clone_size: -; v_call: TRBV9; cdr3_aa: CASSPRGIAGVRDTQYF; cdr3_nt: TGTGCCAGCAGCCCCCGAGGGATAGCGGGAGTCAGGGATACGCAGTATTTT
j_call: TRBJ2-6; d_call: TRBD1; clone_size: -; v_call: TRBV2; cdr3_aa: CASSPQLPRGLSSGANVLTF; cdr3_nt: TGTGCCAGCAGTCCCCAACTGCCCAGGGGGCTCTCCTCCGGGGCCAACGTCCTGACTTTC
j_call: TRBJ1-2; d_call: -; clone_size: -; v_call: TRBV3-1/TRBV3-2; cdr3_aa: CASSQTAHGYTF; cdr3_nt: TGTGCCAGCAGCCAGACGGCACATGGCTACACCTTT
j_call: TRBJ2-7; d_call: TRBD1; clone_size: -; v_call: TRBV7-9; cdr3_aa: CASSLGPRDRGGEQYF; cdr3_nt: TGTGCCAGCAGCTTAGGGCCCCGGGACAGGGGGGGCGAGCAGTACTTC
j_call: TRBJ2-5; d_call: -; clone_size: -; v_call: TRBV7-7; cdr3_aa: CASSLASLPRETQYF; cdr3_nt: TGTGCTAGCAGCTTAGCCAGTCTCCCGAGGGAGACCCAGTACTTC
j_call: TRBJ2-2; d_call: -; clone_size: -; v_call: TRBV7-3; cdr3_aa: CASSLNAHYLGGELFF; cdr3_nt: TGTGCCAGCAGCTTAAACGCGCACTATTTAGGCGGGGAGCTGTTTTTT
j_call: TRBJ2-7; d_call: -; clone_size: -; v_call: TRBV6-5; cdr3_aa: CASRRTNDEQYF; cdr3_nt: TGTGCCAGCAGGCGGACTAATGACGAGCAGTACTTC
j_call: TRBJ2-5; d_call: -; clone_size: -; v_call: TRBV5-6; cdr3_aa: CASSLGSTKTQYF; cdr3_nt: TGTGCCAGCAGCTTGGGGAGTACTAAGACCCAGTACTTC
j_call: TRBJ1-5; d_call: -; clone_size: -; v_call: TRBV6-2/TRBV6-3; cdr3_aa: CASSAIQGPNSNQPQHF; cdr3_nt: TGTGCCAGCAGTGCAATACAGGGACCGAATAGCAATCAGCCCCAGCATTTT
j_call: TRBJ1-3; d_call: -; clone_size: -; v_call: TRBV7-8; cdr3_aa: CASSLQETGGGTIYF; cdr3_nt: TGTGCCAGCAGCTTACAAGAGACCGGAGGAGGCACCATATATTTT
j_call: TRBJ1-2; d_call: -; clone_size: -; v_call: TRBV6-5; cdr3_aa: CASRGRGRTGYTF; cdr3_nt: TGTGCCAGCAGGGGACGGGGGAGGACGGGCTACACCTTC
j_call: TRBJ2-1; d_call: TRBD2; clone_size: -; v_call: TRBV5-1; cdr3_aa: CASTGLASSNEQFF; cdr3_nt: TGCGCCAGCACGGGACTAGCGTCAAGCAATGAGCAGTTCTTC
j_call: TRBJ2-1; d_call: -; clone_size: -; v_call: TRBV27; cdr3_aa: CASSSRATEQFF; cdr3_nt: TGTGCCAGCAGTTCGAGAGCGACGGAGCAGTTCTTC
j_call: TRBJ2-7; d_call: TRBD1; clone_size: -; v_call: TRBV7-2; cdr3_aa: CASSPRTGLVEQYF; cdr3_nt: TGTGCCAGCAGCCCGAGGACAGGACTGGTCGAGCAGTACTTC
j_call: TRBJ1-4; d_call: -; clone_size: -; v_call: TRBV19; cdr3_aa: CASSIRKGRGDEKLFF; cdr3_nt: TGTGCCAGTAGTATAAGAAAGGGCAGGGGAGATGAAAAACTGTTTTTT
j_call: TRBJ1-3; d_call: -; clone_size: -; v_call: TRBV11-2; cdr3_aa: CASGSGNTIYF; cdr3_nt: TGTGCCAGCGGCTCTGGAAACACCATATATTTT